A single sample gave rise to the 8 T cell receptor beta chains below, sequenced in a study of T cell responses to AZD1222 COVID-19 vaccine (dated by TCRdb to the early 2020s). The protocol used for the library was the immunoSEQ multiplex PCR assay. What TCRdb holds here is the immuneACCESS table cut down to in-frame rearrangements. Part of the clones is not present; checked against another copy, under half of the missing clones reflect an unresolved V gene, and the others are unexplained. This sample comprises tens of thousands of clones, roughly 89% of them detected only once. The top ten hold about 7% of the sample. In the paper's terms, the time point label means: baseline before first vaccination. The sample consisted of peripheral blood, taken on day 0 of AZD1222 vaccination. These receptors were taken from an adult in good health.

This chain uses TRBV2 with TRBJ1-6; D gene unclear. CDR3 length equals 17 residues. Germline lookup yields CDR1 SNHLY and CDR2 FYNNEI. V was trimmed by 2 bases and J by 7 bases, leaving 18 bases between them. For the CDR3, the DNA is TGTGCCAGCAGTGAATTCCAAGCGAGGGCAGCCAATTCACCCCTCCACTTT. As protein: CASSEFQARAANSPLHF.

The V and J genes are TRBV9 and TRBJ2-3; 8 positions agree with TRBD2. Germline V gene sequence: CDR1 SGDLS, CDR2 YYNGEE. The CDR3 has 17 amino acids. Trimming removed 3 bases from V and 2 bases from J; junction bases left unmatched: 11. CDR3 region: CASSAGIGSGTTDTQYF. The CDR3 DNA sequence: TGTGCCAGCAGCGCGGGAATAGGTAGCGGGACCACAGATACGCAGTATTTT.

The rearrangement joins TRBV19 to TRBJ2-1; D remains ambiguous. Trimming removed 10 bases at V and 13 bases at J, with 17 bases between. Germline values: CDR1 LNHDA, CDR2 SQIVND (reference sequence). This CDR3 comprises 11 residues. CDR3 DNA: TGTGCCACCCTCCGCGGCTATTCCCAGTTCTTC. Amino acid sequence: CATLRGYSQFF. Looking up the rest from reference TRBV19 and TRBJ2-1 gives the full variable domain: DGGITQSPKYLFRKEGQNVTLSCEQNLNHDAMYWYRQDPGQGLRLIYYSQIVNDFQKGDIAEGYSVSREKKESFPLTVTSAQKNPTAFYLCATLRGYSQFFGPGTRLTVL.

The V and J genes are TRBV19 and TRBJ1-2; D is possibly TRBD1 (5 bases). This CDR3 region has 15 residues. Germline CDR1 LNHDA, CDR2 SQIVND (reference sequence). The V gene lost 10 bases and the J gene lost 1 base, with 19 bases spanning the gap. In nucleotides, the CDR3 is TGTGCCACGGAAGACAGTCGCCGGTTTAACTATGGCTACACCTTC. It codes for CATEDSRRFNYGYTF.

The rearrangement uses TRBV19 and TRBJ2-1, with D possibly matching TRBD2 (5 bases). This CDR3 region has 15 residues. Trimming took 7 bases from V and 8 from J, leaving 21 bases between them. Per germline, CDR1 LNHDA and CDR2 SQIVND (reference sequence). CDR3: CASNPRSGLLDEQFF. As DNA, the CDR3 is TGTGCCAGTAACCCCAGGAGCGGCTTACTCGATGAGCAGTTCTTC.

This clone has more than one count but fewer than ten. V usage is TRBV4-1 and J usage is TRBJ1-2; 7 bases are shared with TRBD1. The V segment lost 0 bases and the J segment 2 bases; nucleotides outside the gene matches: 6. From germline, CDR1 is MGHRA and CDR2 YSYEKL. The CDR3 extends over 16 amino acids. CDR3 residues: CASSQEVTGWNYGYTF. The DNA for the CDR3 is TGCGCCAGCAGCCAAGAGGTGACAGGGTGGAACTATGGCTACACCTTC.

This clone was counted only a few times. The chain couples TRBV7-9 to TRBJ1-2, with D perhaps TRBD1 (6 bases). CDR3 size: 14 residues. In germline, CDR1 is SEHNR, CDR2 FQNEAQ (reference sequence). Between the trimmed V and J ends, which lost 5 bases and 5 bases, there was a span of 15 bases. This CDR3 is CASSAEGGLYGYTF. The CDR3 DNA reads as TGTGCCAGCAGCGCTGAGGGGGGCTTATATGGCTACACCTTC.

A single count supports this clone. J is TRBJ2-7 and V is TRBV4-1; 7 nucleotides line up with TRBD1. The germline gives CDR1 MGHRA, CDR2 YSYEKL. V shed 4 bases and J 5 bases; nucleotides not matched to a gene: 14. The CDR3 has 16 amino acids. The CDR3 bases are TGCGCCAGCAGCCCAGAGACTACCGGGACAGCGGACGAGCAGTACTTC. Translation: CASSPETTGTADEQYF.